What follows describes a single T cell receptor (beta chain). Its specificity is not known. This sample is part of a study of T cell responses to AZD1222 COVID-19 vaccine. Germline lookup yields CDR1 KGHSH and CDR2 LQKENI. CDR3 size: 16 residues. Deletions cut 5 bases from V and 0 bases from J, with 17 bases between. Study-level findings and limits: Seropositive at baseline were only six or seven AZD1222 recipients. Breadth and depth of Spike-specific TCRs rose after two AZD1222 doses.

Sequencing was performed with immunoSEQ multiplex PCR; in TCRdb, only in-frame clones are kept and a portion is missing. The sample holds 80,000 to 100,000 clones, approximately 92% seen once. The rearrangement links TRBV18 to TRBJ2-7; D remains ambiguous. The origin of this receptor is an adult who received the AZD1222 COVID-19 vaccine. Sequenced material: peripheral blood, taken 28 days after the second AZD1222 dose. In nucleotides, the CDR3 is TGTGCCAGCTCAGCCCAAGACCTAACGAACTCCTACGAGCAGTACTTC. Translated, it gives CASSAQDLTNSYEQYF.